The source of this T cell receptor (beta chain) is a study of CD8+ T cells in alopecia areata. Study findings and constraints: Tofacitinib significantly brought down scalp clonality and expanded CD8+ clones among top 100.

In each case, RNA was isolated and then reverse transcribed into cDNA as the sequencing template. Method: immunoSEQ multiplex PCR; TCRdb's copy keeps in-frame clones and lacks some. The repertoire holds roughly 200,000 clones, with roughly 50% as singletons. There are a few counts of this clone. The antigen remains unidentified. V was cut by 1 base and J by 0 bases, with 7 bases left in between. The V gene's germline CDR1 is SEHNR and CDR2 FQNEAQ (reference sequence). The CDR3 covers 15 residues. As for treatment: oral pan-JAK inhibitor, 5-10 mg twice daily. This receptor was identified in a human donor with alopecia areata. Sequenced material: CD8+ T cells sorted from blood, taken at week 24, from a patient treated with tofacitinib. V is TRBV7-9 and J is TRBJ2-1; the D is unclear. CDR3 nucleotides: TGTGCCAGCAGCTTAGGAGGTTACTCCTACAATGAGCAGTTCTTC. Protein sequence: CASSLGGYSYNEQFF.